The 30 T cell receptor beta chains in this list originate from one sample, sequenced in a study of tissue T cells after allogeneic stem cell transplantation. TCRdb's table, derived via immunoSEQ multiplex PCR, lists solely in-frame clones and lacks some. The sample carries about 8,200 clones, under 55% recorded once. Specified time point: mouse harvest day 7 after allogeneic transplant. Mouse grafts combined 10^7 T-cell-depleted bone marrow cells with 10^6 splenic CD5+ T cells. Material for sequencing was gut tissue. These receptors all stem from a female BALB/c mouse given C57BL/6 T cells with graft-versus-host disease after an allogeneic hematopoietic cell transplant.

This clone was seen only a few times. The germline and genes are mouse ones. The read halts 1 residue ahead of the CDR3 end, with the missing end drawn from the germline J gene. The rearrangement links TRBV26 to TRBJ1-4; 7 positions match TRBD1. Germline CDR1 KGHPV, CDR2 FQNQEV (reference sequence). V gave up 8 bases and J gave up 0 bases; unmatched junction bases: 3. The CDR3 contains 14 residues. Partial CDR3 DNA: TGTGCCAGCCTGGGACAGTTTTCCAACGAAAGATTATTT. This codes for CASLGQFSNERLF. The full-length CDR3 reads as CASLGQFSNERLFF.

Only one count was recorded for this clone. Genes and germline come from the mouse. The DNA ends 1 residue before the CDR3 does, and the rest of the CDR3 is filled in from the germline J gene. This chain connects TRBV15 to TRBJ1-3; possible D gene TRBD1, 5 bases. Germline CDR1 and CDR2: SGHND and FRSKSL. The CDR3 runs to 14 residues. V was clipped by 5 bases and J by 2 bases, with 10 bases between them. CDR3 region: CASSPTGAGNTLYF. The sequenced CDR3 bases are TGTGCCAGCAGTCCGACGGGGGCTGGAAATACGCTCTAT.

As concerns this clone: At one end the junction does not follow the germline gene, possibly because of a read error. Each gene name is a mouse one. Coverage ceases 1 residue before the CDR3 finishes, and the germline J gene fills in the end. The rearrangement joins TRBV31 to TRBJ2-4, with 7 nucleotides matching TRBD2. There are 13 residues in the CDR3. Germline-derived CDR1 and CDR2 are GKSSPN and SITVG. The covered CDR3 bases are TGTGCCTGGGGTCTGGGGGGTCAAAACACCTTGTAC. It translates to CAWGLGGQNTLY. Given in full, the CDR3 is CAWGLGGQNTLYF.

This clone was seen more than once but under ten times. The genes and germline here are from mouse. The read halts 1 residue ahead of the CDR3 end, with the missing end drawn from the germline J gene. This rearrangement joins TRBV26 to TRBJ2-7; D may be TRBD1 or TRBD2 (5 bases each). The CDR3 loop spans 15 amino acids. The V and J ends lost 0 bases and 0 bases respectively, with 9 bases between them. Looked up from germline, CDR1 is KGHPV and CDR2 is FQNQEV (reference sequence). CDR3 region: CASSLSGDLSYEQYF. The covered CDR3 bases are TGTGCCAGCAGTCTGTCAGGGGACCTCTCCTATGAACAGTAC. Using reference TRBV26 and TRBJ2-7 for the parts outside the CDR3, the full variable domain is NSKVIQTPRYLVKGQGQKAKMRCIPEKGHPVVFWYQQNKNNEFKFLINFQNQEVLQQIDMTEKRFSAECPSNSPCSLEIQSSEAGDSALYLCASSLSGDLSYEQYFGPGTRLTVL.

This clone was observed a few times. Gene labels here are mouse ones. Read coverage stops 1 residue before the CDR3 terminus; the germline J gene supplies the remainder. The chain recombines TRBV13-3 with TRBJ2-5; no definite D call. Germline lookup yields CDR1 NNHDY and CDR2 SYVADS. CDR3 length: 13 residues. V lost 5 bases and J lost 4, with 11 bases in between. The CDR3 reads CASSPEGKDTQYF. The DNA read from the CDR3 is TGTGCCAGCAGCCCCGAAGGGAAAGACACCCAGTAC.

As to this clone: Gene names and germline refer to mouse. The CDR3 is cut off 1 residue early in the read; its end comes from the germline J gene. This chain joins TRBV13-3 and TRBJ1-4; 8 bases match TRBD1. The germline CDR1 and CDR2 sequences are NNHDY and SYVADS. Germline trimming cut 4 bases from V and 0 bases from J; bases unmatched to any gene: 5. The CDR3 runs 16 residues. This chain's CDR3 is CASSRDRSFSNERLFF. Incomplete CDR3 DNA: TGTGCCAGCAGTCGGGACAGGTCCTTTTCCAACGAAAGATTATTT.

Comments on this clone: The gene names here belong to mouse. The read halts 1 residue ahead of the CDR3 end, with the missing end drawn from the germline J gene. The sample has other DNA sequences that encode this CDR3 too. The chain carries TRBV26 and TRBJ1-3; the D is unclear. This CDR3 contains 13 residues. V dropped 3 bases and J dropped 0 bases, with 3 bases sitting between them. Germline V gene sequence: CDR1 KGHPV, CDR2 FQNQEV (reference sequence). The CDR3 sequence is CASSLDSGNTLYF. The sequenced part of the CDR3 DNA is TGTGCCAGCAGTCTAGATTCTGGAAATACGCTCTAT.

A note on this clone: Gene names and germline refer to mouse. With the read ending 1 residue before the CDR3 end, the germline J gene is used to fill in that end. The chain couples TRBV13-3 to TRBJ2-7; 8 bases are a match to TRBD2. Germline V gene data show CDR1 as NNHDY and CDR2 as SYVADS. After removal of 7 bases from V and 7 bases from J, the junction contained 10 bases not matched to a gene. There are 13 residues in the CDR3. The DNA read from the CDR3 is TGTGCCAGCGGTGTTTGGACTGGGAGGGAACAGTAC. Encoded protein: CASGVWTGREQY. The CDR3 as a whole reads CASGVWTGREQYF.

Notes on this clone: The gene names here belong to mouse. The CDR3 is cut off 1 residue early in the read; its end comes from the germline J gene. The rearrangement links TRBV26 to TRBJ1-1, with a possible D match to TRBD1 (6 bases). CDR3 length equals 12 residues. The V gene's germline CDR1 is KGHPV and CDR2 FQNQEV (reference sequence). V was clipped by 8 bases and J by 1 base, with 8 bases between them. CDR3 loop: CASLRGNTEVFF. The sequenced part of the CDR3 DNA is TGTGCCAGCCTCAGGGGAAACACAGAAGTCTTC.

With respect to this clone: Gene names follow the mouse nomenclature. The missing CDR3 end, 1 residue past where the read stops, is filled in from the germline J gene. V is TRBV26 and J is TRBJ2-5; D is unresolved. Germline assignment: CDR1 KGHPV and CDR2 FQNQEV (reference sequence). Trimming cost V 3 bases and J 2 bases, with 6 bases left between them. The CDR3 extends over 13 amino acids. CDR3 DNA (partial): TGTGCCAGCAGTCTAAACAGCCAAGACACCCAGTAC. It is translated as CASSLNSQDTQY. The complete CDR3 reads CASSLNSQDTQYF.

Note on this clone: The gene names given are mouse names. The CDR3 end falls 1 residue outside the read, so it is completed with the germline J gene. J is TRBJ1-4 and V is TRBV24, with 8 bases identical to TRBD1. The V gene's germline CDR1 is KGHTA and CDR2 FRNEEI. The trim removed 4 bases at V and 4 bases at J, leaving 5 bases unmatched. The CDR3 sequence is 15 residues long. Partial CDR3 DNA: TGTGCCAGCAGTCCCGACAGGGGACTCAACGAAAGATTATTT. Encoded protein: CASSPDRGLNERLF. The whole CDR3 is CASSPDRGLNERLFF.

This clone showed up just a few times. Gene names refer to mouse genes. CDR3 in amino acids: CASSLGGGRDTQYF. The covered CDR3 bases are TGTGCCAGCAGTCTGGGGGGAGGGAGAGACACCCAGTAC. This chain links TRBV14 with TRBJ2-5, with 8 nucleotides matching TRBD2. The CDR3 goes on 1 residue after the read ends, and that part is filled in from the germline J gene. The CDR3 runs 14 residues. The V and J ends lost 4 bases and 5 bases, in that order; junction bases with no gene match: 6. Germline lookup yields CDR1 SGHDT and CDR2 FRDEAV.

The sample holds a few counts of this clone. Gene names and germline refer to mouse. The covered CDR3 bases are TGTGCCAGCAGTCTATGGTCTGGAAGCTCCTATGAACAGTAC. It encodes CASSLWSGSSYEQY. The full CDR3 protein is CASSLWSGSSYEQYF. V usage is TRBV26 and J usage is TRBJ2-7, with no clear D. The read terminates 1 residue before the CDR3 end, so the remaining end is supplied by the germline J gene. CDR1 is KGHPV, CDR2 FQNQEV, per germline (reference sequence). Trimming took off 3 bases at V and 0 bases at J, with 12 bases between the two ends. There are 15 residues in the CDR3.

Remarks on this clone: Each gene name is a mouse one. The CDR3 is cut off 1 residue early in the read; its end comes from the germline J gene. The chain joins TRBV3 to TRBJ1-5; TRBD1 matches 8 bases. V lost 4 bases to trimming and J lost 5 bases; unmatched junction nucleotides: 1. This CDR3 comprises 13 residues. Germline values: CDR1 SNHLY, CDR2 FYNGKV (reference sequence). The DNA read from the CDR3 is TGTGCCAGCAGCTGGGGACAGGACCAGGCTCCGCTT. It codes for CASSWGQDQAPL. The full CDR3 sequence reads CASSWGQDQAPLF.

Only a few counts were recorded for this clone. These gene names are mouse names. Coverage ceases 1 residue before the CDR3 finishes, and the germline J gene fills in the end. The rearrangement joins TRBV12-1 to TRBJ2-7, with D possibly TRBD1 on 5 matching bases. V lost 1 base to trimming and J lost 4 bases, with 7 bases between them. This CDR3 contains 12 residues. Germline V gene sequence: CDR1 SGHSN, CDR2 HYEKVE. CDR3 bases read: TGTGCCAGCTCTCTAGGGGATTATGAACAGTAC. Translation gives CASSLGDYEQY. The entire CDR3 protein is CASSLGDYEQYF.

With regard to this clone: Mouse gene names apply. The read terminates 1 residue before the CDR3 end, so the remaining end is supplied by the germline J gene. This chain joins TRBV26 and TRBJ1-3; D is uncertain. V shed 4 bases and J shed 0 bases, with 7 bases lying between them. The CDR3 is 14 amino acids. The germline V gene encodes CDR1 KGHPV and CDR2 FQNQEV (reference sequence). CDR3 residues: CASSPDNSGNTLYF. Incomplete CDR3 DNA: TGTGCCAGCAGTCCCGACAATTCTGGAAATACGCTCTAT.

Comments on this clone: These gene names are mouse names. From the germline J gene comes the end of the CDR3, since the read stops 1 residue before it. The chain links TRBV13-1 to TRBJ1-6, with D possibly TRBD1 on 6 matching bases. TRBJ1-6 is flagged as an ORF with uncertain function. The CDR3 loop spans 14 amino acids. Germline values: CDR1 NSHNY, CDR2 SYGAGN. Trimming pared 0 bases from V and 8 bases from J, leaving 9 bases between. The CDR3 DNA, read in part, is TGTGCCAGCAGTGATGAACAGGGTTATTCGCCCCTCTAC. It specifies CASSDEQGYSPLY. The CDR3 reads in full as CASSDEQGYSPLYF.

In the case of this clone: Each gene name is a mouse one. The read stops 1 residue short of the end of the CDR3; the missing end is completed from the germline J gene. V gene TRBV29 combines with J gene TRBJ2-3; 9 bases match TRBD2. Looked up from germline, CDR1 is MSHET and CDR2 is SYDVDS. The CDR3 extends over 14 amino acids. The V and J ends lost 6 bases and 0 bases, in that order; junction bases with no gene match: 1. CDR3 protein: CASSGLGSAETLYF. The CDR3 DNA, read in part, is TGTGCTAGCAGCGGACTGGGGAGTGCAGAAACGCTGTAT. Filled out from reference TRBV29 and TRBJ2-3, the complete variable domain reads DMKVTQMPRYLIKRMGENVLLECGQDMSHETMYWYRQDPGLGLQLIYISYDVDSNSEGDIPKGYRVSRKKREHFSLILDSAKTNQTSVYFCASSGLGSAETLYFGSGTRLTVL.

Concerning this clone: These gene names are mouse names. The CDR3 goes on 1 residue after the read ends, and that part is filled in from the germline J gene. This chain links TRBV23 with TRBJ2-4. The V gene's germline CDR1 is KGHTA and CDR2 FQNQQP. The CDR3 totals 13 residues. The sequenced CDR3 bases are TGCTCCAGCAGTCAATCTAGTCAAAACACCTTGTAC. Translating it yields CSSSQSSQNTLY. Given in full, the CDR3 is CSSSQSSQNTLYF.

A word on this clone: The gene names here belong to mouse. The read ends 1 residue shy of where the CDR3 ends; the end is completed using the germline J gene. The chain employs TRBV26 and TRBJ2-7; a weak D match, TRBD2 (5 bases). Germline V lookup: CDR1 KGHPV, CDR2 FQNQEV (reference sequence). The CDR3 has 14 residues. The germline V and J ends were trimmed by 3 bases and 3 bases, with 12 bases remaining between them. CDR3 amino acids: CASSLRPGFYEQYF. The part of the CDR3 DNA that was read is TGTGCCAGCAGTCTCCGTCCTGGGTTCTATGAACAGTAC.

On this clone: The gene names here belong to mouse. The read terminates 1 residue ahead of where the CDR3 ends, so the germline J gene completes it. The rearrangement links TRBV12-2 to TRBJ2-5, with TRBD2 matching 12 bases. The germline V gene encodes CDR1 SGHLS and CDR2 HYDKME. The CDR3 runs 17 residues. J lost 5 bases, V lost 1 base, and 9 bases had no gene match. The covered CDR3 bases are TGTGCCAGCTCTCTTCGACTGGGGGGGCGCGTTTTAGACACCCAGTAC. Residues: CASSLRLGGRVLDTQY. The CDR3 in its entirety is CASSLRLGGRVLDTQYF.

A word on this clone: Mouse gene names and germline throughout. The CDR3 extends 1 residue past the end of the read, so its final part is completed from the germline J gene. This sequence joins TRBV3 and TRBJ2-5; 8 bases align to TRBD2. Germline loops: CDR1 SNHLY, CDR2 FYNGKV (reference sequence). The CDR3 spans 13 residues. V dropped 2 bases and J dropped 6; count of bases not matched to a gene: 1. CDR3 loop: CASSLLGGDTQYF. CDR3 bases read: TGTGCCAGCAGCTTACTGGGGGGCGACACCCAGTAC.

Comments on this clone: Germline and genes: mouse. The CDR3 bases that were read are TGTGCCAGCAGTGATGCGGAGAACACAGAAGTCTTC. Translated: CASSDAENTEVF. The full CDR3 protein reads CASSDAENTEVFF. The J gene is TRBJ1-1, the V gene TRBV13-1, with D hard to call. From the germline J gene comes the end of the CDR3, since the read stops 1 residue before it. Germline-derived CDR1 and CDR2 are NSHNY and SYGAGN. V gave up 0 bases and J gave up 0 bases, with 3 bases separating them. This CDR3 region has 13 residues.

This clone was picked up a small number of times. Gene names are mouse gene names. The DNA ends 1 residue before the CDR3 does, and the rest of the CDR3 is filled in from the germline J gene. The J gene is TRBJ1-1, the V gene TRBV3; no clear D gene. V was trimmed by 3 bases and J by 3 bases, leaving 2 bases between them. This CDR3 is built from 11 residues. Looked up from germline, CDR1 is SNHLY and CDR2 is FYNGKV (reference sequence). The CDR3 here is CASSFHTEVFF. The sequenced part of the CDR3 DNA is TGTGCCAGCAGCTTCCACACAGAAGTCTTC. Based on the CDR3 plus reference TRBV3 and TRBJ1-1, the full variable domain is GPKVLQIPSHQIIDMGQMVTLNCDPVSNHLYFYWYKQILGQQMEFLVNFYNGKVMEKSKLFKDQFSVERPDGSYFTLKIQPTALEDSAVYFCASSFHTEVFFGKGTRLTVV.

With regard to this clone: The genes are named according to mouse. With the read ending 1 residue before the CDR3 end, the germline J gene is used to fill in that end. The V call is TRBV31, the J call TRBJ1-4; D is undetermined. Germline CDR1 and CDR2: GKSSPN and SITVG. The V end lost 0 bases, the J end lost 4 bases, and 6 bases lay between the germline ends. The CDR3 extends over 13 amino acids. CDR3 protein: CAWSLTINERLFF. The part of the CDR3 DNA that was read is TGTGCCTGGAGTCTGACAATCAACGAAAGATTATTT.

Only one count was recorded for this clone. Mouse germline and gene names are used. From the germline J gene comes the end of the CDR3, since the read stops 1 residue before it. J is TRBJ2-5 and V is TRBV26, with D maybe TRBD1 (5 bases). Germline values: CDR1 KGHPV, CDR2 FQNQEV (reference sequence). CDR3 size: 13 residues. V lost 4 bases and J 3 bases, leaving 8 bases between the germline ends. Incomplete CDR3 DNA: TGTGCCAGCAGTCGACAGATACAAGACACCCAGTAC. It codes for CASSRQIQDTQY. The full CDR3 is CASSRQIQDTQYF.

On this clone: Gene names and germline refer to mouse. The CDR3 end is not reached by the read, which stops 1 residue before it; the germline J gene fills it in. This sequence joins TRBV12-2 and TRBJ2-5; 10 nucleotides agree with TRBD2. Germline V gene sequence: CDR1 SGHLS, CDR2 HYDKME. Germline trimming cut 2 bases from V and 2 bases from J; bases unmatched to any gene: 3. The CDR3 consists of 15 residues. This CDR3 reads CASSPTGGVQDTQYF. CDR3 DNA, as far as it was read: TGTGCCAGCTCTCCCACTGGGGGGGTCCAAGACACCCAGTAC.

Worth noting for this clone: Here the gene names and germline are mouse. The read stops 1 residue short of the end of the CDR3; the missing end is completed from the germline J gene. The chain employs TRBV16 and TRBJ2-4; the D gene is possibly TRBD1 (6 bases). V gave up 4 bases and J gave up 3 bases, with 8 bases separating them. The germline gives CDR1 SGHSA, CDR2 FRNQAP. The CDR3 runs to 13 residues. Partial CDR3 DNA: TGTGCAAGCAGCTCGGGACAACAAAACACCTTGTAC. Its translation: CASSSGQQNTLY. The complete CDR3 protein is CASSSGQQNTLYF.

Note on this clone: The germline and genes are mouse ones. The read ends 1 residue shy of where the CDR3 ends; the end is completed using the germline J gene. The V call is TRBV4, the J call TRBJ2-7; 12 nucleotides align to TRBD2. The germline V gene encodes CDR1 LGHDT and CDR2 YNNKQL (reference sequence). The V segment lost 4 bases and the J segment 7 bases; nucleotides outside the gene matches: 5. This CDR3 is 14 amino acids long. The CDR3 bases that were read are TGTGCCAGCAGCTCGGGACTGGGGGGCAACGAACAGTAC. It specifies CASSSGLGGNEQY. Given in full, the CDR3 is CASSSGLGGNEQYF.

Notes on this clone: Genes here carry mouse names. The CDR3 end is not reached by the read, which stops 1 residue before it; the germline J gene fills it in. V is TRBV23 and J is TRBJ1-5; TRBD1, the table's D call, was not compared with the DNA. This CDR3 contains 15 residues. Per the germline V gene, CDR1 is KGHTA and CDR2 is FQNQQP. This CDR3 reads CSSSQSYNNNQAPLF. The part of the CDR3 DNA that was read is TGCTCCAGCAGTCAATCATACAATAACAACCAGGCTCCGCTT.